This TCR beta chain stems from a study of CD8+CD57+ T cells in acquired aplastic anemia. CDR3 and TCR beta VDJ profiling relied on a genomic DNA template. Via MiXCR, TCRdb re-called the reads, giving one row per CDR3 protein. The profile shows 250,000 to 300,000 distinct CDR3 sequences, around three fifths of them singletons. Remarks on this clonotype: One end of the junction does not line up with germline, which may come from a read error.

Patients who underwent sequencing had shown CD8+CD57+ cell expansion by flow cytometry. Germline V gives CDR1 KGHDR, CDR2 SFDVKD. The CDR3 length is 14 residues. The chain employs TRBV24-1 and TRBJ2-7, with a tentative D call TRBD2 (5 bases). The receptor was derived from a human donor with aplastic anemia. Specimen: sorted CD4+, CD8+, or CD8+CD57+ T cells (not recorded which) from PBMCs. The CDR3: CASSFLATSYEQYF. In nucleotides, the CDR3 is TGTGCCAGCAGTTTCCTAGCCACGTCCTACGAGCAGTACTTC.